What follows are 7 T cell receptor beta chains derived from one specimen sequenced in a study of blood T cells in healthy people across ages. A J-beta primer mix and a sample-barcoded 5' primer were used in a second PCR of about 7 to 12 cycles. TCRdb re-called the 5' RACE reads through MiXCR, storing one row per CDR3 protein. There are roughly 1.9 million distinct CDR3 sequences in the sample; 39% occur only once, and about 21% lies in the top ten. The sample taken for sequencing was blood. The receptors shown here come from a human donor in good health.

This clonotype has just one count. The chain is built from TRBV4-2 and TRBJ1-4; D is perhaps TRBD1 (5 bases). V lost 3 bases and J lost 2, with 10 bases in between. Per the germline V gene, CDR1 is LGHNA and CDR2 is YNFKEQ. The CDR3 has 15 amino acids. CDR3 in amino acids: CASSQRGTTNEKLFF. DNA for the CDR3: TGTGCCAGCAGCCAGAGGGGAACGACTAATGAAAAACTGTTTTTT.

V gene TRBV12-3 or TRBV12-4 combines with J gene TRBJ1-6; D may be TRBD1 (6 bases). This CDR3 contains 15 residues. Deletions cut 7 bases from V and 7 bases from J, with 17 bases between. This CDR3 reads CASTQLTGYNSPLHF. CDR3 coding DNA: TGTGCCAGCACCCAGCTAACAGGGTACAATTCACCCCTCCACTTT.

This clonotype showed up just a few times. The rearrangement links TRBV7-9 to TRBJ1-2, with TRBD1 matching over 7 bases. CDR1 and CDR2 (germline): SEHNR, FQNEAQ (reference sequence). V was pared by 7 bases and J by 6 bases, with 17 bases of the junction left unmatched. The CDR3 sequence is 16 residues long. For the CDR3, the DNA is TGTGCCAGCACCTTTAGGGATAAAGACAGGGTGAATGGCTACACCTTC. It yields the protein CASTFRDKDRVNGYTF.

The V call is TRBV25-1, the J call TRBJ2-5; weak D call: TRBD2 (7 bases). Germline V gene sequence: CDR1 MGHDK, CDR2 SYGVNS. The CDR3 extends over 15 amino acids. V gave up 1 base and J gave up 11 bases, with 20 bases separating them. The CDR3: CASSEWGGATLEQYF. The CDR3 nucleotides are TGTGCCAGCAGTGAATGGGGGGGGGCGACCCTTGAGCAGTACTTC.

The rearrangement uses TRBV9 and TRBJ1-1, with a possible D match to TRBD1 (5 bases). This CDR3 has 14 amino acids. Germline CDR1 and CDR2: SGDLS and YYNGEE. V lost 0 bases and J lost 5, with 11 bases in between. The CDR3 region is CASSVARGGTEAFF. The CDR3 region has the DNA TGTGCCAGCAGCGTAGCTCGGGGGGGGACTGAAGCTTTCTTT.

In DNA form, the CDR3 reads TGCAGTGCTAGTGGACAGGTCTACAATGAGCAGTTCTTC. Translating it yields CSASGQVYNEQFF. The rearrangement links TRBV20-1 to TRBJ2-1, with TRBD1 identical over 7 bases. Trimming took 3 bases from V and 3 from J; bases not matched to a gene: 2. CDR1 and CDR2 from the germline V gene are DFQATT and SNEGSKA (reference sequence). CDR3 length: 13 residues.

V usage is TRBV9 and J usage is TRBJ2-1; TRBD1 agrees at 7 bases. The germline V gene has CDR1 SGDLS and CDR2 YYNGEE. The J segment lost 3 bases and the V segment lost 4 bases, leaving 7 bases of the junction unmatched. This CDR3 comprises 15 residues. CDR3 nucleotides: TGTGCCAGCAGCCCCACGGGACAGTACTACAATGAGCAGTTCTTC. Amino acid sequence: CASSPTGQYYNEQFF.